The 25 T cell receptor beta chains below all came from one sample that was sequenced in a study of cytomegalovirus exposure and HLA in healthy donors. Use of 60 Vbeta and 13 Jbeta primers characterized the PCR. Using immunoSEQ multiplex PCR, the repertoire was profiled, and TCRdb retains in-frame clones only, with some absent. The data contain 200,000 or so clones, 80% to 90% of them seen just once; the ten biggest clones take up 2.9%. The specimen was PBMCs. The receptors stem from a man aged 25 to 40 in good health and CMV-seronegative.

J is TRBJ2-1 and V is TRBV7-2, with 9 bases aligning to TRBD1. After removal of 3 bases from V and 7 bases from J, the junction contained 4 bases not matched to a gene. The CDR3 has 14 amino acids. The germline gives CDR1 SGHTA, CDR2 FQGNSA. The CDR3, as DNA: TGTGCCAGCAGCTTTTGGGGGACAGGGAATGAGCAGTTCTTC. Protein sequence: CASSFWGTGNEQFF.

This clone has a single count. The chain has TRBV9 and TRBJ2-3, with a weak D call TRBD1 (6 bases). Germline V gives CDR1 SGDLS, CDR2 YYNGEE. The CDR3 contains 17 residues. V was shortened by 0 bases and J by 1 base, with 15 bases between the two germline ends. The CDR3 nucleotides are TGTGCCAGCAGCGTAGGGGGCAGGGGTGGGCGCACAGATACGCAGTATTTT. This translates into CASSVGGRGGRTDTQYF. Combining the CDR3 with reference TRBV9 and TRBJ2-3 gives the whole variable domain DSGVTQTPKHLITATGQRVTLRCSPRSGDLSVYWYQQSLDQGLQFLIQYYNGEERAKGNILERFSAQQFPDLHSELNLSSLELGDSALYFCASSVGGRGGRTDTQYFGPGTRLTVL.

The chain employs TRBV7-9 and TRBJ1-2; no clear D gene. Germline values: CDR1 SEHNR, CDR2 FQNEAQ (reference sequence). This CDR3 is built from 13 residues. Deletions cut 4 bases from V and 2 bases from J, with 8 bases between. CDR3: CASSSGYNYGYTF. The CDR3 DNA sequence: TGTGCCAGCAGCTCGGGATACAACTATGGCTACACCTTC.

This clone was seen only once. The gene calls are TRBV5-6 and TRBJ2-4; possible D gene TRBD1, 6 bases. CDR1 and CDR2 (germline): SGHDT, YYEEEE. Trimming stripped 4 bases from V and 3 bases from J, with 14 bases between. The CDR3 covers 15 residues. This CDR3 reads CASSPGQRIKNIQYF. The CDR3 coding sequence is TGTGCCAGCAGCCCCGGACAGCGAATCAAAAACATTCAGTACTTC. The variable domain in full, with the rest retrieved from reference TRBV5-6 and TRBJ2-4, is DAGVTQSPTHLIKTRGQQVTLRCSPKSGHDTVSWYQQALGQGPQFIFQYYEEEERQRGNFPDRFSGHQFPNYSSELNVNALLLGDSALYLCASSPGQRIKNIQYFGAGTRLSVL.

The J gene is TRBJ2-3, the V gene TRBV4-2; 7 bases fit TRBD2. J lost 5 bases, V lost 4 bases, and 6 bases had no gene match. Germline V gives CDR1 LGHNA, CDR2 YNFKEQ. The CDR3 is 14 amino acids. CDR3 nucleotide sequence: TGTGCCAGCAGCCCCCGGGGAGGGGAAGATACGCAGTATTTT. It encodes CASSPRGGEDTQYF.

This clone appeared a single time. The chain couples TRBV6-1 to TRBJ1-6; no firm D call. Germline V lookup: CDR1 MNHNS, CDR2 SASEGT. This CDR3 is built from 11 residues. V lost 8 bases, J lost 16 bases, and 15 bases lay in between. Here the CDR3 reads CASGNRPALHF. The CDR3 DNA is TGTGCCAGCGGCAACAGACCTGCTCTCCACTTT.

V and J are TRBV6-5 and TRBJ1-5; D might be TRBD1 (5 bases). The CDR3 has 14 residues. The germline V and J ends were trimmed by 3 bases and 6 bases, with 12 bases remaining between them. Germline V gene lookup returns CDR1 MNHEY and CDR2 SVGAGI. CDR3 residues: CASSYDGGSQPQHF. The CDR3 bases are TGTGCCAGCAGTTATGACGGGGGGAGTCAGCCCCAGCATTTT.

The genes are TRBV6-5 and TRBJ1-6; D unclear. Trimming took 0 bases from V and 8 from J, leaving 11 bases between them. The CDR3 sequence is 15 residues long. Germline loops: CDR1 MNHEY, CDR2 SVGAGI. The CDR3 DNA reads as TGTGCCAGCAGTTACTCGAACTTACCGGATTCACCCCTCCACTTT. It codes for CASSYSNLPDSPLHF.

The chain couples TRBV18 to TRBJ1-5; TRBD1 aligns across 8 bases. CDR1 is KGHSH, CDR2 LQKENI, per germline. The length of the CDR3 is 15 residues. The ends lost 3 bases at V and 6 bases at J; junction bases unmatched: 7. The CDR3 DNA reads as TGTGCCAGCTCACCCCTGAACAGGGGGGGTCAGCCCCAGCATTTT. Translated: CASSPLNRGGQPQHF.

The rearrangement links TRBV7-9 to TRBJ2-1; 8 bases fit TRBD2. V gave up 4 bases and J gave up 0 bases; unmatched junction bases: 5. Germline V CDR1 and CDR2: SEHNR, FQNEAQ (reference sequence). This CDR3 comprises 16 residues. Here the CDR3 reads CASSSTSGGSYNEQFF. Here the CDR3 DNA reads TGTGCCAGCAGCTCTACGAGCGGGGGCTCCTACAATGAGCAGTTCTTC.

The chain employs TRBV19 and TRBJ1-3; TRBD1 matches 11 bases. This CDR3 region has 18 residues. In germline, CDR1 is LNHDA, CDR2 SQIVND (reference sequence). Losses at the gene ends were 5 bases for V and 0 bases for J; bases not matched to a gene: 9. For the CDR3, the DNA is TGTGCCAGTAGTCTCTGGACAGGGGGCTCTCTCTCTGGAAACACCATATATTTT. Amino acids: CASSLWTGGSLSGNTIYF.

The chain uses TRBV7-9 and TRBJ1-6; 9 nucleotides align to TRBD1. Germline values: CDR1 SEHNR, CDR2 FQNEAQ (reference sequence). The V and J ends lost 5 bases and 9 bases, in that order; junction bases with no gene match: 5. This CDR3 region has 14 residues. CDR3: CASSRGQGSSPLHF. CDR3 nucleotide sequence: TGTGCCAGCAGCCGGGGACAGGGAAGTTCACCCCTCCACTTT.

CDR3 region: CASPSDRKSANYGYTF. Written as DNA, the CDR3 is TGTGCCAGCCCCTCAGACAGGAAATCGGCTAACTATGGCTACACCTTC. This rearrangement joins TRBV2 to TRBJ1-2, with D possibly TRBD1 on 6 matching bases. V lost 8 bases, J lost 0 bases, and 19 bases lay in between. Germline V gene lookup returns CDR1 SNHLY and CDR2 FYNNEI. The CDR3 loop spans 16 amino acids.

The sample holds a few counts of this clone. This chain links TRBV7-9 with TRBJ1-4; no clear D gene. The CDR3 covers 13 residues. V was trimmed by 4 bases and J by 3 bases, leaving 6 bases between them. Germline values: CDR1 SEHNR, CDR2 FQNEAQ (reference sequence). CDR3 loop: CASSSPANEKLFF. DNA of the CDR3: TGTGCCAGCAGCTCCCCGGCTAATGAAAAACTGTTTTTT. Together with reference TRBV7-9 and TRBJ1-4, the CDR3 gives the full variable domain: DTGVSQNPRHKITKRGQNVTFRCDPISEHNRLYWYRQTLGQGPEFLTYFQNEAQLEKSRLLSDRFSAERPKGSFSTLEIQRTEQGDSAMYLCASSSPANEKLFFGSGTQLSVL.

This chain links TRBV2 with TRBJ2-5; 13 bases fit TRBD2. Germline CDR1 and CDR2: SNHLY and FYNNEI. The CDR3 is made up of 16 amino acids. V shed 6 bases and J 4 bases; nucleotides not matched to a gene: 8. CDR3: CASRGLAGVPGETQYF. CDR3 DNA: TGTGCCAGCAGAGGACTAGCGGGGGTCCCGGGAGAGACCCAGTACTTC.

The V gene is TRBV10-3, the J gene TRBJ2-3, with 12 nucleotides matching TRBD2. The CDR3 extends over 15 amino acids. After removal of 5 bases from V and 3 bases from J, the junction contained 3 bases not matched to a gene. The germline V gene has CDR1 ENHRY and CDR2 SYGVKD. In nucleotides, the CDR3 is TGTGCCATCAGTCGACTAGCGGGGGAGACAGATACGCAGTATTTT. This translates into CAISRLAGETDTQYF.

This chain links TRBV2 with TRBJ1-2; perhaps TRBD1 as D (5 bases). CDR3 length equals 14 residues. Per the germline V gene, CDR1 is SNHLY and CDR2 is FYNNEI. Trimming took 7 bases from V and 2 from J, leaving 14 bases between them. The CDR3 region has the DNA TGTGCCAGCACGGGGGACCGCAGCAACTATGGCTACACCTTC. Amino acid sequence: CASTGDRSNYGYTF.

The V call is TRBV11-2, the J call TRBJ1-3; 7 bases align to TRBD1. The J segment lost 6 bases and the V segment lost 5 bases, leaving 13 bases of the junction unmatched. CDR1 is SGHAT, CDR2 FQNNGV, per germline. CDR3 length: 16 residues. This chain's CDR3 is CASSLKRDSNPNTIYF. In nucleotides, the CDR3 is TGTGCCAGCAGCCTCAAGAGGGACAGCAATCCAAACACCATATATTTT.

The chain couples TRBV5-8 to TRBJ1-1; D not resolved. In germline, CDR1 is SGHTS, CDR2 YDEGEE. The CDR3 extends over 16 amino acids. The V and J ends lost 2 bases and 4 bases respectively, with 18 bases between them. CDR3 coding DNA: TGTGCCAGCAGCTTCGTCATTGGGAGTGGGTCCACTGAAGCTTTCTTT. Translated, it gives CASSFVIGSGSTEAFF.

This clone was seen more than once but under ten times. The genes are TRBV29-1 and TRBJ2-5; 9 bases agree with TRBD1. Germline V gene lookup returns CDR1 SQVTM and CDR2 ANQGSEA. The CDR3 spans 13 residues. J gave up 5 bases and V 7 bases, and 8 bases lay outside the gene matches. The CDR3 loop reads CSARQGVRETQYF. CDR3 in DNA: TGCAGCGCAAGACAGGGGGTTCGGGAGACCCAGTACTTC.

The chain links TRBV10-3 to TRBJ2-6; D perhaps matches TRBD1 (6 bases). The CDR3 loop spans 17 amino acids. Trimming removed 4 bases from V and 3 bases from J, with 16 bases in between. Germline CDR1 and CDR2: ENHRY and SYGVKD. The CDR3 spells CAISALGHPLGANVLTF. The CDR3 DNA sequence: TGTGCCATCAGTGCCTTGGGACACCCTCTTGGGGCCAACGTCCTGACTTTC.

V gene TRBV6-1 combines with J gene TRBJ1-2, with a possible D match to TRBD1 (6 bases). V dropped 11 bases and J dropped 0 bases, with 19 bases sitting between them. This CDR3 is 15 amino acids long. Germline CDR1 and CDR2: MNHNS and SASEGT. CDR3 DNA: TGTGCCCACAGGGCAGGGCCTACAGCTAACTATGGCTACACCTTC. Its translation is CAHRAGPTANYGYTF.

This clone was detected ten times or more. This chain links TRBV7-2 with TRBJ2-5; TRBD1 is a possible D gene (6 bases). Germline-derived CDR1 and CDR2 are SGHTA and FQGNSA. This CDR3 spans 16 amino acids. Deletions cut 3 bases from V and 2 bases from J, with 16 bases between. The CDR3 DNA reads TGTGCCAGCAGCTTGACCCGAGTGGACAGACAAGAGACCCAGTACTTC. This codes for CASSLTRVDRQETQYF. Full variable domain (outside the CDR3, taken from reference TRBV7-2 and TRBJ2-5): GAGVSQSPSNKVTEKGKDVELRCDPISGHTALYWYRQSLGQGLEFLIYFQGNSAPDKSGLPSDRFSAERTGGSVSTLTIQRTQQEDSAVYLCASSLTRVDRQETQYFGPGTRLLVL.

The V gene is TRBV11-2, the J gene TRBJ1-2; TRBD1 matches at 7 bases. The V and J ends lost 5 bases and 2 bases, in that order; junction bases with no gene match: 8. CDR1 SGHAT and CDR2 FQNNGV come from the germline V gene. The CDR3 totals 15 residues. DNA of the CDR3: TGTGCCAGCAGCCCCCGCTCGGGACAGAACTATGGCTACACCTTC. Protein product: CASSPRSGQNYGYTF.

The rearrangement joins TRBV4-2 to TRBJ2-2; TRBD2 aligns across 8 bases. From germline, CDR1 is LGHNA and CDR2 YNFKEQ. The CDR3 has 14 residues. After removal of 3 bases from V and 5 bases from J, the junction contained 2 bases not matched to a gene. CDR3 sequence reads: CASSQPGGTGELFF. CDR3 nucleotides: TGTGCCAGCAGCCAGCCGGGGGGGACCGGGGAGCTGTTTTTT.